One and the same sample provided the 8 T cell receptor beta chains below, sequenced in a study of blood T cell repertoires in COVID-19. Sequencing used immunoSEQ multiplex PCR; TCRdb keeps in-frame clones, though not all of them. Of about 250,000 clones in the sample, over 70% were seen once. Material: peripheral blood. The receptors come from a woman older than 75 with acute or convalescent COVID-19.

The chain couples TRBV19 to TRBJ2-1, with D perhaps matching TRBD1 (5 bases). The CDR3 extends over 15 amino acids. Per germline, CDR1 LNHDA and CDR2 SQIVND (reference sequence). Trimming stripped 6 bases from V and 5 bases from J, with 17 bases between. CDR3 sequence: CASSFSPPGNNEQFF. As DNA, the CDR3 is TGTGCCAGTAGCTTCTCCCCGCCAGGGAACAATGAGCAGTTCTTC.

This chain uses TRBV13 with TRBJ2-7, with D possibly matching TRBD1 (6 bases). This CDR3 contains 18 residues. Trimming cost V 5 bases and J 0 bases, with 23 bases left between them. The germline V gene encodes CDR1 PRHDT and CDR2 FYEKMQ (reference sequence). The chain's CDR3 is CASSRTIKQGFLSYEQYF. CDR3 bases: TGTGCCAGCAGCCGAACCATAAAACAGGGTTTCCTCTCCTACGAGCAGTACTTC.

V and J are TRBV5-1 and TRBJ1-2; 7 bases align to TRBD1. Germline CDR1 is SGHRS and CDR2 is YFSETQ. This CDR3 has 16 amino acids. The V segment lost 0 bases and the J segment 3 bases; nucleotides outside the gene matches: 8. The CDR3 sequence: CASSLGQGAIDYGYTF. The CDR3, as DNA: TGCGCCAGCAGCTTGGGACAGGGTGCGATTGACTATGGCTACACCTTC. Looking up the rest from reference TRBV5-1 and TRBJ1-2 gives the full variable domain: KAGVTQTPRYLIKTRGQQVTLSCSPISGHRSVSWYQQTPGQGLQFLFEYFSETQRNKGNFPGRFSGRQFSNSRSEMNVSTLELGDSALYLCASSLGQGAIDYGYTFGSGTRLTVV.

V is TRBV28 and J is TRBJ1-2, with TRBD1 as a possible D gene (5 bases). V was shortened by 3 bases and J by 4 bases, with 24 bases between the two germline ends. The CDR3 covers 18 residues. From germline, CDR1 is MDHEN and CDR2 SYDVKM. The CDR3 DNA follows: TGTGCCAGCAGTTTGGCCGGAGGCAGGGAGGGGTTTGGCTATGGCTACACCTTC. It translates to CASSLAGGREGFGYGYTF.

The CDR3 spells CASSIDLRGAVGELFF. The CDR3 nucleotides are TGTGCCAGTAGTATAGATCTCCGGGGGGCGGTCGGGGAGCTGTTTTTT. This sequence joins TRBV19 and TRBJ2-2; maybe TRBD2 (7 bases). The CDR3 loop spans 16 amino acids. Germline V gene data show CDR1 as LNHDA and CDR2 as SQIVND (reference sequence). The V and J ends lost 0 bases and 7 bases respectively, with 15 bases between them.

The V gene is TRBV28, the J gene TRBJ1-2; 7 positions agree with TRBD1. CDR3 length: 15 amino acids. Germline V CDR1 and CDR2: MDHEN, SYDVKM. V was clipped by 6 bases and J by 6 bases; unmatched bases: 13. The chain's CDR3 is CASRVPTGSGDGYTF. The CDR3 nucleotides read TGTGCCAGCAGGGTCCCGACAGGGTCGGGTGATGGCTACACCTTC.

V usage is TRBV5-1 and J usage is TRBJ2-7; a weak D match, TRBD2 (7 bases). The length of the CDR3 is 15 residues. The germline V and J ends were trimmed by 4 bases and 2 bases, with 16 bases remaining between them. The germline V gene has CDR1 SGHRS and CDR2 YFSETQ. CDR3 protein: CASSTGGGEAYEQYF. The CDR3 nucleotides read TGCGCCAGCAGCACGGGGGGCGGGGAGGCCTACGAGCAGTACTTC.

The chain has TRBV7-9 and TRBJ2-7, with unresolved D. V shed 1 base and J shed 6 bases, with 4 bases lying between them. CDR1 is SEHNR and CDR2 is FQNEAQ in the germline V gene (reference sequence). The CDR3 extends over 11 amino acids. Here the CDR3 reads CASSLVGEQYF. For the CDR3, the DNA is TGTGCCAGCAGCTTAGTCGGCGAGCAGTACTTC. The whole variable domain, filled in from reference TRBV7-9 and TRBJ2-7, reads DTGVSQNPRHKITKRGQNVTFRCDPISEHNRLYWYRQTLGQGPEFLTYFQNEAQLEKSRLLSDRFSAERPKGSFSTLEIQRTEQGDSAMYLCASSLVGEQYFGPGTRLTVT.